This TCR beta chain was recorded in a study of blood T cell repertoires in COVID-19. Using immunoSEQ multiplex PCR, the repertoire was profiled, and TCRdb retains in-frame clones only, with some absent. The sample shows 110,000 to 150,000 clones, 80% to 90% of them seen only once. This clone has a single count. Deletions cut 3 bases from V and 4 bases from J, with 11 bases between. The CDR3 spans 14 residues. Germline loops: CDR1 MNHEY, CDR2 SMNVEV (reference sequence). The sample comprised peripheral blood. This receptor was taken from a man between 60 and 75 years old with active or convalescent COVID-19. The gene calls are TRBV27 and TRBJ2-3, with D possibly TRBD2 on 5 matching bases. The CDR3 bases are TGTGCCAGCAGTTTCGACATGGAGGCAGATACGCAGTATTTT. It translates to CASSFDMEADTQYF.